This T cell receptor beta chain was observed in a study of identical twins. Unique molecular identifiers were present on the cDNA, and a universal primer site came from template switching. Each CDR3 protein gets one entry after TCRdb re-called the 5' RACE reads with MiXCR. The repertoire includes fewer than 550,000 distinct CDR3 sequences, roughly 15% of them detected once, and around 0.48% sits in the top ten. This clonotype was observed many times. Germline lookup yields CDR1 SGHAT and CDR2 FQNNGV. The CDR3 length is 19 residues. V was pared by 4 bases and J by 0 bases, with 13 bases of the junction left unmatched. These data also featured in a second study, about yellow fever vaccine responses in identical twins. Per that paper: Reportedly, twins showed a vaccine T cell response that looked partly convergent and partly personalized.

The receptor comes from a woman between 18 and 29 years old in good health. The chain uses TRBV11-2 and TRBJ2-1, with TRBD1 matching over 9 bases. Source material: CD4+ T cells sorted from blood. CDR3 amino acids: CASSSVSGTGHLSYNEQFF. The CDR3 coding sequence is TGTGCCAGCAGCTCCGTATCCGGGACAGGGCACCTCTCCTACAATGAGCAGTTCTTC.